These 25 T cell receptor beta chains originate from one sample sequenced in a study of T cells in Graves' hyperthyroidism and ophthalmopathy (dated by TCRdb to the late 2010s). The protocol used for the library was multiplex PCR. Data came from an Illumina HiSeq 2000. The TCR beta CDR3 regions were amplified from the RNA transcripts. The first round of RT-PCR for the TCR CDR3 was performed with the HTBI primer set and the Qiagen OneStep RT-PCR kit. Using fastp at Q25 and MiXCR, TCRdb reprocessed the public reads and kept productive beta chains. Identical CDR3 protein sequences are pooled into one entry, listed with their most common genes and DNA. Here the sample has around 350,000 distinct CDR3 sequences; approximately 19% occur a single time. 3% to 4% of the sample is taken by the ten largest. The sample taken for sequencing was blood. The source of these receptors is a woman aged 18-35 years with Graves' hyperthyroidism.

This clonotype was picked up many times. The CDR3 nucleotides read TGTGCCAGCACCCCTAGGGGGGGTTCTGGAAACACCATATATTTT. Translation gives CASTPRGGSGNTIYF. The chain recombines TRBV28 with TRBJ1-3, with a weak D call TRBD1 (6 bases). CDR3 length: 15 residues. The germline V gene has CDR1 MDHEN and CDR2 SYDVKM. Trimming took 7 bases from V and 1 from J, leaving 14 bases between them.

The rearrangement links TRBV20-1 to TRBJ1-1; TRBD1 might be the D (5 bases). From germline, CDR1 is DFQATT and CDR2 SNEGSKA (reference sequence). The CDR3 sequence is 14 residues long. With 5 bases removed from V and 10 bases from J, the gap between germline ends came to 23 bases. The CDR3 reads CSAPQKGESKSAFF. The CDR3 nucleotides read TGCAGTGCTCCCCAGAAAGGGGAAAGCAAGTCAGCTTTCTTT.

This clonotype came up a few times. The CDR3 is CSASSAGVYNEQFF. The CDR3 DNA reads as TGCAGTGCTAGTTCGGCAGGGGTCTACAATGAGCAGTTCTTC. The chain has TRBV20-1 and TRBJ2-1, with a tentative D call TRBD1 (6 bases). Germline-derived CDR1 and CDR2 are DFQATT and SNEGSKA (reference sequence). CDR3 length equals 14 residues. Deletions cut 3 bases from V and 3 bases from J, with 12 bases between.

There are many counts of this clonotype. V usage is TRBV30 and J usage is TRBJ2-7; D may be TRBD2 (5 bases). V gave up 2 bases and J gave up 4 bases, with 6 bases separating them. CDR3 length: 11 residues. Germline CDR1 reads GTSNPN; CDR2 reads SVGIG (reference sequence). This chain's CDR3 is CAWSPGYEQYF. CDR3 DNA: TGTGCCTGGAGTCCGGGGTACGAGCAGTACTTC.

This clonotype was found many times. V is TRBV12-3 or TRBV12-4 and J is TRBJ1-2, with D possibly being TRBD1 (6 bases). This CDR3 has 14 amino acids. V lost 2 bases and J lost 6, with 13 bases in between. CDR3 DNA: TGTGCCAGCAGTTTAAGTCAGGGGAGTAATGGCTACACCTTC. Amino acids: CASSLSQGSNGYTF.

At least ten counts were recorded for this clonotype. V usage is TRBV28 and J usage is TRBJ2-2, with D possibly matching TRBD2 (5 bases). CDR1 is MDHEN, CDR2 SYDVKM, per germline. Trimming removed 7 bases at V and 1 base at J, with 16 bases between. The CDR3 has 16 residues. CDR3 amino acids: CASTTGERRNTGELFF. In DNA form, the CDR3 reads TGTGCCAGCACAACCGGGGAAAGGCGGAACACCGGGGAGCTGTTTTTT.

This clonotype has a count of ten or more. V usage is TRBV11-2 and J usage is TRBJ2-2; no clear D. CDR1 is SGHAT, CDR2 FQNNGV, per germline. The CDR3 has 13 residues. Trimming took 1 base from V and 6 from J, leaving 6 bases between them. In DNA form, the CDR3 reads TGTGCCAGCAGCTTAGTGACCCCCGGGGAGCTGTTTTTT. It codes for CASSLVTPGELFF.

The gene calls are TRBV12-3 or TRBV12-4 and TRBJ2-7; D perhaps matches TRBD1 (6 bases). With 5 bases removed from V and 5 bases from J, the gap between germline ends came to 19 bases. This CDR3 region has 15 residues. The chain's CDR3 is CASSLSGAALHEQYF. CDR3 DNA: TGTGCCAGCAGTCTCTCAGGGGCCGCACTTCACGAGCAGTACTTC.

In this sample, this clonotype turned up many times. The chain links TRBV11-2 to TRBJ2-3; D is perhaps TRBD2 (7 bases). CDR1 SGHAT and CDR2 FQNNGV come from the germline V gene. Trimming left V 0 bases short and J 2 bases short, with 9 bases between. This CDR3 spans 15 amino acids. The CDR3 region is CASSLEGGPTDTQYF. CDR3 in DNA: TGTGCCAGCAGCTTAGAGGGGGGGCCCACAGATACGCAGTATTTT.

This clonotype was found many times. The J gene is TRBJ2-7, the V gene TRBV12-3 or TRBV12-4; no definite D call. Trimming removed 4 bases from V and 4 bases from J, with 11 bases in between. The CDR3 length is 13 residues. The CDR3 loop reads CASSWYLPYEQYF. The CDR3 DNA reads TGTGCCAGCAGTTGGTACTTACCTTACGAGCAGTACTTC.

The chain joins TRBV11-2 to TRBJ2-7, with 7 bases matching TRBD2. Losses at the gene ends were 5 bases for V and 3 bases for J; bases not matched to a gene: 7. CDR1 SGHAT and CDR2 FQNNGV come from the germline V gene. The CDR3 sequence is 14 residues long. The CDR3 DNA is TGTGCCAGCAGCGGGGGGGGGACCCACTACGAGCAGTACTTC. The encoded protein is CASSGGGTHYEQYF.

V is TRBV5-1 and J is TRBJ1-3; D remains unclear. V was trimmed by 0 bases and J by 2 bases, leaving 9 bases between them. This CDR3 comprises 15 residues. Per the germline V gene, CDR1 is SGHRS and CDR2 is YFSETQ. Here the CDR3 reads CASSLGQPTGNTIYF. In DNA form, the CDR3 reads TGCGCCAGCAGCTTGGGACAACCGACTGGAAACACCATATATTTT.

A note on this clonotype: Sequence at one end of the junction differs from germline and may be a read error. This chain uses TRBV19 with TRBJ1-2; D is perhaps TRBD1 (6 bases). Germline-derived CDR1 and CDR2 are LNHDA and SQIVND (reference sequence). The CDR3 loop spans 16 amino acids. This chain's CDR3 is CASSIRVGGHLYGHTF. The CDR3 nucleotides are TGTGCCAGTAGTATCCGGGTCGGGGGACACCTCTATGGCCACACCTTC.

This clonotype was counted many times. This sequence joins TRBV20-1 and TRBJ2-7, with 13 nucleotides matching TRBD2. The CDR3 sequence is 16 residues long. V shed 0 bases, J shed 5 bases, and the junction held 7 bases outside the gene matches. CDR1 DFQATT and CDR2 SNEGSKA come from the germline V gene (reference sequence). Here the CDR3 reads CSAREGGGLAGNEQYF. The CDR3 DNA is TGCAGTGCTAGAGAGGGGGGGGGACTAGCGGGGAACGAGCAGTACTTC.

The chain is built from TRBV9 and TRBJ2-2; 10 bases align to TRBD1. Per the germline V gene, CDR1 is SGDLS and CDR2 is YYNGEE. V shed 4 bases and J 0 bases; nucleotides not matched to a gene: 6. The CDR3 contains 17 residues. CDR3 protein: CASSWTGGGANTGELFF. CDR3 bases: TGTGCCAGCAGCTGGACAGGGGGAGGCGCGAACACCGGGGAGCTGTTTTTT.

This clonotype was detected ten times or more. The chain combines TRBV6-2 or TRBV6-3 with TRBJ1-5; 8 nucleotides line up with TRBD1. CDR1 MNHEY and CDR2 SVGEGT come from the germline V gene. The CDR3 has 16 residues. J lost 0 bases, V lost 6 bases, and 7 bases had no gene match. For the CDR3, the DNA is TGTGCCAGCAGCAAGGACAGGGCCCTTAGCAATCAGCCCCAGCATTTT. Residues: CASSKDRALSNQPQHF.

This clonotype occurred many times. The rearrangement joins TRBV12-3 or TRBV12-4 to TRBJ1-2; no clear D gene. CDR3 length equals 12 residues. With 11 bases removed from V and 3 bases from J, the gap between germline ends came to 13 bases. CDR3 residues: CAASGGYYGYTF. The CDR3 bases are TGTGCCGCGAGTGGAGGGTACTATGGCTACACCTTC.

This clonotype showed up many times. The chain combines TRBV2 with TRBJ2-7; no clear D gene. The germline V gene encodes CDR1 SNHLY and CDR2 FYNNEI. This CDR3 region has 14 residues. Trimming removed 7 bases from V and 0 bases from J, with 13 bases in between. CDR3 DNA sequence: TGTGCCAGCAACCGAGGCCCAAGCTCCTACGAGCAGTACTTC. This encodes CASNRGPSSYEQYF.

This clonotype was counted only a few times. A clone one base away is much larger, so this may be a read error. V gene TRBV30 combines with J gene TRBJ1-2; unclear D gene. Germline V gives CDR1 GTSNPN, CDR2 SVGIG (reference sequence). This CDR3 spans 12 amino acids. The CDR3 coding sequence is TGTGCCTGGCGCACCGCTAACTATGGCTACGCCTTC. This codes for CAWRTANYGYAF.

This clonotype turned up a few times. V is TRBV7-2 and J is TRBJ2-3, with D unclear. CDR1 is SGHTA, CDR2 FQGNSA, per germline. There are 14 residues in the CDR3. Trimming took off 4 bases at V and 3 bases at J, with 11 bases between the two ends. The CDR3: CASSSWPGTDTQYF. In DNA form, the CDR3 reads TGTGCCAGCAGCTCTTGGCCTGGAACAGATACGCAGTATTTT.

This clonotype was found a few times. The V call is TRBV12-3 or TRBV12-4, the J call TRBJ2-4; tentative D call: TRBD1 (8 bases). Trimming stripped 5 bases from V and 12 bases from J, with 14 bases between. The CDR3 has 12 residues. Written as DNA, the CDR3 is TGTGCCAGCAGTAGAACAGGGGGGGGTCAGTACTTC. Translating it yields CASSRTGGGQYF.

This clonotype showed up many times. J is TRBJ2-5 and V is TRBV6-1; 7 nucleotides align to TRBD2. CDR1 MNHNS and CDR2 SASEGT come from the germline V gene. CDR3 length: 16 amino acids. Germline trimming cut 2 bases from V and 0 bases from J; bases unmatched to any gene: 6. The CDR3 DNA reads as TGTGCCAGCAGTGAAACGTCTAGCGGTTACCAAGAGACCCAGTACTTC. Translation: CASSETSSGYQETQYF.

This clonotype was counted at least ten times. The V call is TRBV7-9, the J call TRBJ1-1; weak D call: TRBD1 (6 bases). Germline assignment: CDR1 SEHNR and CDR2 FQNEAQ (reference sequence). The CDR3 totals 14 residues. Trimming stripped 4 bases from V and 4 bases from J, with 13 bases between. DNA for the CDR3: TGTGCCAGCAGCTACAGGGAGGGGGGCACTGAAGCTTTCTTT. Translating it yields CASSYREGGTEAFF.

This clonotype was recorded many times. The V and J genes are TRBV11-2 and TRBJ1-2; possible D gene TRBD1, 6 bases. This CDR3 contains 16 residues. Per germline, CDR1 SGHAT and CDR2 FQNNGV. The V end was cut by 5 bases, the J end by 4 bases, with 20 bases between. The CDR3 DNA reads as TGTGCCAGCAGCCCACCCCAAAGACAGGACTTCTATGGCTACACCTTC. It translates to CASSPPQRQDFYGYTF. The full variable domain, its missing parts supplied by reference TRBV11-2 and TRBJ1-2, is EAGVAQSPRYKIIEKRQSVAFWCNPISGHATLYWYQQILGQGPKLLIQFQNNGVVDDSQLPKDRFSAERLKGVDSTLKIQPAKLEDSAVYLCASSPPQRQDFYGYTFGSGTRLTVV.

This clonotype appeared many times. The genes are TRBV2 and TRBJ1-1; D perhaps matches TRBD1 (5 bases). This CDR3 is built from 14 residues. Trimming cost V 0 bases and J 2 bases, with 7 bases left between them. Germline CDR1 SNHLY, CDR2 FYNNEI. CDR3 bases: TGTGCCAGCAGTGAAGCGACAGATAACACTGAAGCTTTCTTT. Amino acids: CASSEATDNTEAFF.